This TCR beta chain derives from a study of cytomegalovirus exposure and HLA in healthy donors. Study-wide context: Among about 200 million T cells, an earlier analysis found roughly 100 million unique TCR beta sequences.

General study points: Immune exposure information comprised only CMV serostatus. HLA allele associations emerged for about 16,000 TCR beta sequences in a later analysis, at 0.05 false discovery rate. Using the classifier, cytomegalovirus status was reportedly diagnosed with high specificity and sensitivity.

60 Vbeta and 13 Jbeta primers were used in PCR. Clones were sequenced by immunoSEQ multiplex PCR, and TCRdb holds only the in-frame ones, with some missing. The sample shows about 120,000 clones, 80% to 85% of them seen only once. Germline trimming cut 4 bases from V and 4 bases from J; bases unmatched to any gene: 7. The CDR3 has 17 amino acids. The germline V gene has CDR1 SGHRS and CDR2 YFSETQ. In the case of this clone: Its antigen is undetermined.

The specimen was PBMCs. The clonotype originates from a man aged 30-40 years in good health and CMV-seronegative. This chain uses TRBV5-1 with TRBJ2-3, with TRBD2 matching over 15 bases. The CDR3 loop reads CASSGRTSGGGPDTQYF. CDR3 coding DNA: TGCGCCAGCAGCGGGAGGACTAGCGGGGGGGGCCCAGATACGCAGTATTTT.